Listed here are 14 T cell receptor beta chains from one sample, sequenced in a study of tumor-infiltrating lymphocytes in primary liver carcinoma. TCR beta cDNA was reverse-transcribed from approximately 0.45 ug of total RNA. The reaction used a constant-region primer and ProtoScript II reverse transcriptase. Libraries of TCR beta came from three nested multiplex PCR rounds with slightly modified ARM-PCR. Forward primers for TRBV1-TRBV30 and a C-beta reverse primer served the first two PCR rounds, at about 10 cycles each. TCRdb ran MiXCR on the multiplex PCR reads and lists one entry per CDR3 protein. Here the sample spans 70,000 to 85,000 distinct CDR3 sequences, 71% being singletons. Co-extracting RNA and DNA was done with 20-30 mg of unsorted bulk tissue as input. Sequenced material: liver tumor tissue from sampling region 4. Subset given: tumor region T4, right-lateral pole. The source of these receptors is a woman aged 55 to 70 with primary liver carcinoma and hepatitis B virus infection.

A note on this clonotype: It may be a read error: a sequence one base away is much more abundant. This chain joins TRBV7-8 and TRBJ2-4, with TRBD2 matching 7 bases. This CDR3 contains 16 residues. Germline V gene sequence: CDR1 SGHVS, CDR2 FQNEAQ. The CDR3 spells CASSPRLALAKNIRYF. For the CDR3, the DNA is TGTGCCAGCAGCCCCCGACTAGCCCTAGCCAAAAACATTCGGTACTTC.

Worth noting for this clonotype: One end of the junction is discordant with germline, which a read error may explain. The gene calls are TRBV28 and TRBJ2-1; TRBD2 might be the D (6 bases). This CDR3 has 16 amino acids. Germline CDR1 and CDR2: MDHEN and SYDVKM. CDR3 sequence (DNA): TGTGCCAGCAGTTTATTAACCAGCGGGCGATACAGTGAGCAGTTCTTC. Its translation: CASSLLTSGRYSEQFF.

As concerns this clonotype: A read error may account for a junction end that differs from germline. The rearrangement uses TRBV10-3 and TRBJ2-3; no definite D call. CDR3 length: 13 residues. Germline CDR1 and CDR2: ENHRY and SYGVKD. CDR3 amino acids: CAISDYLGDAQYF. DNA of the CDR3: TGTGCCATCAGTGACTACCTCGGAGATGCGCAGTATTTT.

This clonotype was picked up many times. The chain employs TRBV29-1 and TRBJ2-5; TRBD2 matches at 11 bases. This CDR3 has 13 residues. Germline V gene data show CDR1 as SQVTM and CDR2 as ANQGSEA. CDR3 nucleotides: TGCAGTCATAGCGGGAGGGCCGAGGAGACCCAGTACTTC. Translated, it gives CSHSGRAEETQYF.

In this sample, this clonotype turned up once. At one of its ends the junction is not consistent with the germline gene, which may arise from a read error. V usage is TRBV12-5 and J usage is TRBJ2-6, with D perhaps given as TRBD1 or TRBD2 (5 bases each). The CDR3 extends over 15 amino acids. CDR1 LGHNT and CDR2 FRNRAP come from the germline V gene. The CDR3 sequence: CASGGRCSGANVRTF. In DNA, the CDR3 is TGTGCTAGTGGGGGACGGTGTTCTGGGGCCAACGTCCGGACTTTC.

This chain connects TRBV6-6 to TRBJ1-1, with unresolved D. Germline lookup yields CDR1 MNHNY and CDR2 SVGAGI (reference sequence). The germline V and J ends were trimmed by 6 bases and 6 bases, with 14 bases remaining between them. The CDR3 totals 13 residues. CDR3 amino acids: CASSDTRYAEAFF. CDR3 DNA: TGTGCCAGCAGCGATACCCGGTACGCTGAAGCTTTCTTT.

The DNA for the CDR3 is TGTGCCAGCAATACTCGCCCACGGGACAGGGACAATGAGCAGTTCTTC. Encoded protein: CASNTRPRDRDNEQFF. The gene calls are TRBV12-3 or TRBV12-4 and TRBJ2-1; 9 nucleotides agree with TRBD1. Germline trimming cut 7 bases from V and 5 bases from J; bases unmatched to any gene: 12. The CDR3 has 16 residues.

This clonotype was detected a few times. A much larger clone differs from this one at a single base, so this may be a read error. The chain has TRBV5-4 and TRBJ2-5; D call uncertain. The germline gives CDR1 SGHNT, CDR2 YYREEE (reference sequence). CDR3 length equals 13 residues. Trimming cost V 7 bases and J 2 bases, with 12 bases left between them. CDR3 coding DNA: TGTGCCAGCGGTGGACGGCCGCAAGAGACCCAGTACTTC. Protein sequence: CASGGRPQETQYF.

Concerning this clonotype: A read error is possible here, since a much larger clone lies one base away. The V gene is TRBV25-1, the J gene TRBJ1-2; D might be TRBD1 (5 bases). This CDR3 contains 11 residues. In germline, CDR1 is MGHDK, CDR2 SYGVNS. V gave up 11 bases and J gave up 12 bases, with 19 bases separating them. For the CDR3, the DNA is TGTGCCCCCAGGGAGGGATGGAGCCACACCTTC. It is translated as CAPREGWSHTF.

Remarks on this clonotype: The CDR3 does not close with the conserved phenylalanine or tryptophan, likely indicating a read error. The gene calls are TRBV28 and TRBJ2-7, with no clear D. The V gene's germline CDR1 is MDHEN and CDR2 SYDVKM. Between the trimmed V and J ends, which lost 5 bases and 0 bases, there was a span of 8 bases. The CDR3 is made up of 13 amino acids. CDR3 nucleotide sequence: TGTGCCAGCAGTCCACTGAGCTCCTACGAGCAGTACTAC. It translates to CASSPLSSYEQYY.

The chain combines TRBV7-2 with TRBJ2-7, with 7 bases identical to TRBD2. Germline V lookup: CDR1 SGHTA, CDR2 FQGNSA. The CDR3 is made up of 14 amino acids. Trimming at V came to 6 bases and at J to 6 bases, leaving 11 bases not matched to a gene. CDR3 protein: CASSSRLAFIEQYF. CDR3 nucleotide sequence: TGTGCCAGCAGTTCAAGACTAGCCTTTATCGAGCAGTACTTC.

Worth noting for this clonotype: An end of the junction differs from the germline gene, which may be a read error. CDR3 DNA sequence: TGTGCCAGCAGTAACCCAAGACTAACGGGAGGGAGGGCCCAATGCTTC. Its translation: CASSNPRLTGGRAQCF. The J gene is TRBJ2-5, the V gene TRBV6-1; 8 nucleotides agree with TRBD2. Germline loops: CDR1 MNHNS, CDR2 SASEGT. CDR3 length: 16 residues.

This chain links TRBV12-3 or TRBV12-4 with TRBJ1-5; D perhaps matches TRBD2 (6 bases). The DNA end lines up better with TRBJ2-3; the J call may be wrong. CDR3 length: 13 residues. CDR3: CASSLGGQQPQYF. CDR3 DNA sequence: TGTGCCAGCAGCCTCGGAGGGCAGCAGCCCCAGTATTTT.

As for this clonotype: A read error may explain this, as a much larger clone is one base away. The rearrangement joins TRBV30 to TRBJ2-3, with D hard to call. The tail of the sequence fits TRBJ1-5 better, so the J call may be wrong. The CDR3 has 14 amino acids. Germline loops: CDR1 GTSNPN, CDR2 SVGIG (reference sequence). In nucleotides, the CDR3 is TGTGCCTGGAGCTCGGGAGATTACACAGATACGCAGCATTTT. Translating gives CAWSSGDYTDTQHF.